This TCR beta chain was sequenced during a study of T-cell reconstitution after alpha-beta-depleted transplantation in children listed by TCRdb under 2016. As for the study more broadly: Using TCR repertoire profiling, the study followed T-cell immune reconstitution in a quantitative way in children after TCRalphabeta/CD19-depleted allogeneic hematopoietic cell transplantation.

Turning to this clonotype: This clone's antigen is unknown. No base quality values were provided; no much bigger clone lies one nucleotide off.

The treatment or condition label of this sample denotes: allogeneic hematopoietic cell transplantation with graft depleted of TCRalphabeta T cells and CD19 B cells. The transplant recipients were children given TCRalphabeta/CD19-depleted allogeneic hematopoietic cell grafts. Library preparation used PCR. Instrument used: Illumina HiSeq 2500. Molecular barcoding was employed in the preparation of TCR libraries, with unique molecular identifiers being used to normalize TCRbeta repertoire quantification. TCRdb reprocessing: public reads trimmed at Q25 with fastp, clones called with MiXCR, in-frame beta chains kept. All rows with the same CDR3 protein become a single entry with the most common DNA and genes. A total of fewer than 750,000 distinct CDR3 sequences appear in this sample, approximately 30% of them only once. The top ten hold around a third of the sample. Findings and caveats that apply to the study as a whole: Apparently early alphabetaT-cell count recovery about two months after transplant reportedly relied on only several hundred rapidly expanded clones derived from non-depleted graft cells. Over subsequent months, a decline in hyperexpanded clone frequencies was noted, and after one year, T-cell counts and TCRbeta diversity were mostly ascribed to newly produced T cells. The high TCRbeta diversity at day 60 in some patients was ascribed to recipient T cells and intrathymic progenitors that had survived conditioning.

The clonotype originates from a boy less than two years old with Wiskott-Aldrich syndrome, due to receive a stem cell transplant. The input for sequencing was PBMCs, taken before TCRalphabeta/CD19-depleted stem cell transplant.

Here is the DNA: TGTGCCAGCAGCTTGGCAGTACTAGCGGGACCATACAATGAGCAGTTCTTC. Translated, this is CASSLAVLAGPYNEQFF. Recombination connected TRBV5-6 to TRBJ2-1, with 10 central nucleotides matching TRBD2. Inclusive of the bounding cysteine and phenylalanine, the CDR3 is 17 residues long. CDR3 DNA only is kept here, 51 bases in frame from base 1. V lost 0 bases and J lost 4 bases, and the count of bases not matched to a germline gene is 7. The germline V gene provides CDR1 SGHDT and CDR2 YYEEEE.